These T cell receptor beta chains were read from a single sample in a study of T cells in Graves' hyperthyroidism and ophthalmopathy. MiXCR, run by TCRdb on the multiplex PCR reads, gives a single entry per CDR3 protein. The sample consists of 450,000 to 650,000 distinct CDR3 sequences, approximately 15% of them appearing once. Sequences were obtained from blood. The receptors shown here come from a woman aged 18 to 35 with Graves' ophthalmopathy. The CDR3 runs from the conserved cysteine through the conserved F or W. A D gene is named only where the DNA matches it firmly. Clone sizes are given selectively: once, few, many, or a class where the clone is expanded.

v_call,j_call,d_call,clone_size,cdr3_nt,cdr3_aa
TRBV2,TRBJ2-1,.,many,TGTGCCAGCAGTGAAGCGCTAGGGCGGTCTTACAATGAGCAGTTCTTC,CASSEALGRSYNEQFF
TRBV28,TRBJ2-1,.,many,TGTGCCAGCAGTTTGGTCCGGTCGGCCGGACTCAATGAGCAGTTCTTC,CASSLVRSAGLNEQFF
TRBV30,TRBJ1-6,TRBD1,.,TGTGCCTGGAGTGCCCGGGACAGGGAAGGACCCCTCCACTTT,CAWSARDREGPLHF
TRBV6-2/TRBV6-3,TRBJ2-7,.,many,TGTGCCAGCAGTTCCCTGGAGACCAGCTCCTACGAGCAGTACTTC,CASSSLETSSYEQYF
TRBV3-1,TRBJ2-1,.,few,TGTGCCAGCAGCCCCGCCCCCACAGGGTATGAGCAGTTCTTC,CASSPAPTGYEQFF
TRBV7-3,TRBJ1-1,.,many,TGTGCCAGCAGCTTCGGGGGGACTTACGAAGCTTTCTTT,CASSFGGTYEAFF
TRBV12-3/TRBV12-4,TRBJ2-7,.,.,TGTGCCAGCAGGGACAGTAGTTTTAACGAGCAGTACTTC,CASRDSSFNEQYF
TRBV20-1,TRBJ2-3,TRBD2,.,TGCAGTGCTAGAATCGGGAGGGCCGGGGCAGATACGCAGTATTTT,CSARIGRAGADTQYF
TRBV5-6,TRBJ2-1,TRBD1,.,TGTGCCAGCAGCTTGGTCTCTTTCCGGGACAGATACAATGAGCAGTTCTTC,CASSLVSFRDRYNEQFF
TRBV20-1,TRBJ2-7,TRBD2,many,TGCAGTGCTAGAGATGCTAGCGGGAGTATCTACGAGCAGTACTTC,CSARDASGSIYEQYF
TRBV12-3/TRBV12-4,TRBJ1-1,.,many,TGTGCCAGCAGTACTCTGGAGGCTTTCTTT,CASSTLEAFF
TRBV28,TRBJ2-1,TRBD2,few,TGTGCCAGCAGCAGGACGGGGGGCTACAATGAGCAGTTCTTC,CASSRTGGYNEQFF
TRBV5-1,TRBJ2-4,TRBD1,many,TGCGCCAGCAGCCCCGAGACAGGGCGAGCCAAAAACATTCAGTACTTC,CASSPETGRAKNIQYF
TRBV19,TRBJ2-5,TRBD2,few,TGTGCCAGTAGTATCTTCTCTAGCGGGAGTGTAGAGACCCAGTACTTC,CASSIFSSGSVETQYF
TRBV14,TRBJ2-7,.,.,TGTGCCAGCAGCCAAGAAATAACAGCAGGGTCCTACGAGCAGTACTTC,CASSQEITAGSYEQYF
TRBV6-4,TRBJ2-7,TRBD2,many,TGTGCCAGCAGGGGACCGGGACTAGCGTGCTGGGGTTCCTACGAGCAGTACTTC,CASRGPGLACWGSYEQYF
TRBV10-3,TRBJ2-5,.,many,TGTGCCATCAGTGTTAGGGCCCAAGAGACCCAGTACTTC,CAISVRAQETQYF
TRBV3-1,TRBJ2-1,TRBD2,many,TGTGCCAGCAGCCAGCTAGCGGGTACCTACAATGAGCAGTTCTTC,CASSQLAGTYNEQFF
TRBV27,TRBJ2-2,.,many,TGTGCCAGCAGTTTAGGTGGAAGGGCCGGGGAGCTGTTTTTT,CASSLGGRAGELFF
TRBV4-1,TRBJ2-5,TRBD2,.,TGCGCCAGCAGCCAAGGGAAACTAGCGGGAAGGAGGTACCAAGAGACCCAGTACTTC,CASSQGKLAGRRYQETQYF
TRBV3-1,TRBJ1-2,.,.,TGTGCCAGCAGAACTGCAGACAGCCCCTTTCCTCAAGGCTACACCTTC,CASRTADSPFPQGYTF
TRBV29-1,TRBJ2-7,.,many,TGCAGCGTTGAATACGGGAATCCCTACGAGCAGTACTTC,CSVEYGNPYEQYF
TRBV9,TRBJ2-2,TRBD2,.,TGTGCCAGCAGCGACTGGACTAGCGGGAGAAACGGGGAGCTGTTTTTT,CASSDWTSGRNGELFF
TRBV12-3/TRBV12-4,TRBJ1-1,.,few,TGTGCCAGCAGTTTGACCATAGAGAGCGCTGAAGCTTTCTTT,CASSLTIESAEAFF
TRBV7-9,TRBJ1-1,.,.,TGTGCCAGCAGCCCAAGACAGTCCGCGGGGAACACTGAAGCTTTCTTT,CASSPRQSAGNTEAFF
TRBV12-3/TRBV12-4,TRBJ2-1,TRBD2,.,TGTGCCAGCAGCTACACTAGCGACAATGAGCAGTTCTTC,CASSYTSDNEQFF
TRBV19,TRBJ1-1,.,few,TGTGCCAGTGGGGAACCGAACACTGAAGCTTTCTTT,CASGEPNTEAFF
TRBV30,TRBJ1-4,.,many,TGTGCCTGGAGTTCGACCGAAAAACTGTTTTTT,CAWSSTEKLFF
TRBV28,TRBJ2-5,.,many,TGTGCCAGCCGCCTGGCAGGACAGCAAGAGACCCAGTACTTC,CASRLAGQQETQYF
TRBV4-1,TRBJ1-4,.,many,TGCGCCAGCAGCCAAGATGCTACCAGTCCAACTAATGAAAAACTGTTTTTT,CASSQDATSPTNEKLFF
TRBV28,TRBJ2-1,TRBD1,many,TGTGCCAGCAGGCCACAGGGGTGGGCCTCCTACAATGAGCAGTTCTTC,CASRPQGWASYNEQFF
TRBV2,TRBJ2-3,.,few,TGTGCCATCATAAGGTGGGATGGCACAGATACGCAGTATTTT,CAIIRWDGTDTQYF
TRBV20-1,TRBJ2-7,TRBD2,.,TGCAGTGCTATTAGGACTAGCGTCCACGAGCAGTACTTC,CSAIRTSVHEQYF
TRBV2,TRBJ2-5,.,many,TGTGCCAGCAGTACTACTGACACTCTCCAAGAGACCCAGTACTTC,CASSTTDTLQETQYF
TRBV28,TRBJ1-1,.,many,TGTGCCAGCAGTTCCTTTGGGGGTATCGACACTGAAGCTTTCTTT,CASSSFGGIDTEAFF
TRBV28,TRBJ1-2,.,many,TGTGCCAGCAGTACCCCGCCCTATGGCTACACCTTC,CASSTPPYGYTF
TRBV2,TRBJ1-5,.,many,TGTGCCAGCAGTTACAGGGCCGGCCAGCCCCAGCATTTT,CASSYRAGQPQHF
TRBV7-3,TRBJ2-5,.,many,TGTGCCAGCAGCCCCGCAAGGTCGGAGACCCAGTACTTC,CASSPARSETQYF
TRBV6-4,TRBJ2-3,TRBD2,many,TGTGCCAGCAGTGAAACCGGGACTAGCGGCACAGATACGCAGTATTTT,CASSETGTSGTDTQYF
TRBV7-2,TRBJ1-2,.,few,TGTGCCAGCAGCTTAGCCCCCTTGTATGGCTACACCTTC,CASSLAPLYGYTF
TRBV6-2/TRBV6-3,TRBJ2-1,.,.,TGTGCCAGCAGCCTAACCGGCCCACCATTCGAGCAGTTCTTC,CASSLTGPPFEQFF
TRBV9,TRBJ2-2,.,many,TGTGCCAGCAGCCTACGACAGACGAACACCGGGGAGCTGTTTTTT,CASSLRQTNTGELFF
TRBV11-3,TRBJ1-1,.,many,TGTGCCAGCAGCTTAGTTACAGGGTCTGAAGCTTTCTTT,CASSLVTGSEAFF
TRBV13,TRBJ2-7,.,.,TGTGCCAGCAGCTTAGATTCACTAGATAACTACGAGCAGTACTTC,CASSLDSLDNYEQYF
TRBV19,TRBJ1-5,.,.,TGTGCCAGTAAAATAGGGTGGCCGCGCAATCAGCCCCAGCATTTT,CASKIGWPRNQPQHF
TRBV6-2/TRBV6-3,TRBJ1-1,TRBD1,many,TGTGCCAGCAGTTTCAACAGGGGGGCAGGTGAAGCTTTCTTT,CASSFNRGAGEAFF
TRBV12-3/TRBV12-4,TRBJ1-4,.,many,TGTGCCAGCAGTTTGGGCCAGGTTGAAAAACTGTTTTTT,CASSLGQVEKLFF